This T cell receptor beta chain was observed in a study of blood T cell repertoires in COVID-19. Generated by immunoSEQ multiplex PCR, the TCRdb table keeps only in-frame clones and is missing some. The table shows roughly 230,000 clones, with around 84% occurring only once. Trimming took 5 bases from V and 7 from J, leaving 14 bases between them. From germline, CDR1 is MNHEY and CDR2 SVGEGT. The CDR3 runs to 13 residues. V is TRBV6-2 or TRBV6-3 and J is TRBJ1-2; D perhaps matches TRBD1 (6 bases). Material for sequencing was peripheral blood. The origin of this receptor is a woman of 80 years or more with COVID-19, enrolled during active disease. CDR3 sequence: CASSGGQTSGYTF. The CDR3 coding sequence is TGTGCCAGCAGTGGTGGACAGACGAGTGGCTACACCTTC.